The rows below give T cell receptor beta chains drawn from one sample of a study of CD8 T cells in ankylosing spondylitis. TCRdb independently ran MiXCR on the 5' RACE reads; one entry per CDR3 protein. Of fewer than 550,000 distinct CDR3 sequences listed, approximately 5% were seen once; the top ten hold around 3.5%. The sample consisted of blood, either unsorted or a sorted T cell fraction (not recorded which). The origin of the receptors is a male donor with ankylosing spondylitis. Each CDR3 is given with its conserved first and last residue. D genes are given only for firm matches. Some rows have no size entry. The others give once, few or many, or a class for an expanded clone.

clone size | J gene | V gene | D gene | CDR3 protein | CDR3 DNA
many | TRBJ2-1 | TRBV10-2 | TRBD2 | CASSLRGRALTSEQFF | TGCGCCAGCAGTCTCCGCGGGAGAGCTCTAACGAGCGAGCAGTTCTTC
many | TRBJ1-1 | TRBV4-3 | - | CASSQPGGGTEAFF | TGCGCCAGCAGCCAGCCGGGGGGGGGCACTGAAGCTTTCTTT
many | TRBJ2-3 | TRBV20-1 | - | CSAEYSGKAQDTQYF | TGCAGTGCCGAGTATAGCGGCAAGGCCCAAGATACGCAGTATTTT
many | TRBJ2-7 | TRBV7-9 | - | CASSLVGQNGEQYF | TGTGCCAGCAGCTTAGTGGGGCAAAACGGTGAGCAGTACTTC
many | TRBJ2-2 | TRBV15 | - | CATSGSLDEGRTGELFF | TGTGCCACCAGCGGAAGTTTGGATGAGGGGCGCACCGGGGAGCTGTTTTTT
many | TRBJ1-1 | TRBV10-3 | TRBD1 | CAIRTGGETEAFF | TGTGCCATAAGGACAGGGGGAGAAACTGAAGCTTTCTTT
many | TRBJ2-4 | TRBV6-2/TRBV6-3 | - | CASSYSLHGHLAKNIQYF | TGTGCCAGCAGTTACTCGCTCCATGGACACCTAGCCAAAAACATTCAGTACTTC
many | TRBJ2-5 | TRBV24-1 | - | CATSDYGTSETQYF | TGTGCCACCAGTGATTACGGGACATCAGAGACCCAGTACTTC
- | TRBJ1-1 | TRBV7-6 | - | CASSLDVANTEAFF | TGTGCCAGCAGCTTAGACGTAGCGAACACTGAAGCTTTCTTT
many | TRBJ2-2 | TRBV20-1 | TRBD1 | CSASWTGITGELFF | TGCAGTGCTAGCTGGACAGGGATCACCGGGGAGCTGTTTTTT
few | TRBJ2-7 | TRBV21-1 | - | CASSKKSAELSYEQYF | TGTGCCAGCAGCAAAAAGTCAGCGGAGCTCTCCTACGAGCAGTACTTC
many | TRBJ2-1 | TRBV4-1 | - | CASSSRWGSNEQFF | TGCGCCAGCAGCTCGAGGTGGGGTTCAAATGAGCAGTTCTTC
many | TRBJ1-2 | TRBV5-1 | - | CASTGLADGYTF | TGCGCCAGCACGGGGCTGGCAGATGGCTACACCTTC
many | TRBJ2-5 | TRBV7-2 | TRBD1 | CASSSYGQGLKTQYF | TGTGCCAGCAGCTCCTACGGACAGGGATTAAAGACCCAGTACTTC
many | TRBJ2-7 | TRBV5-5 | - | CASSLVSLNSYEQYF | TGTGCCAGCAGCTTGGTGAGTCTCAACTCCTACGAGCAGTACTTC
many | TRBJ2-7 | TRBV5-1 | TRBD1 | CASTKGDRESRKQYF | TGCGCCAGTACAAAGGGGGACAGGGAGTCTCGGAAGCAGTACTTC
few | TRBJ2-5 | TRBV15 | TRBD2 | CATSYGLAGAGETQYF | TGTGCCACCAGCTATGGACTAGCGGGAGCTGGGGAGACCCAGTACTTC
many | TRBJ1-1 | TRBV5-1 | - | CASSFTYKQGMNTEAFF | TGCGCCAGCAGCTTCACCTATAAGCAGGGAATGAACACTGAAGCTTTCTTT
many | TRBJ2-1 | TRBV27 | - | CASSGLNPYNEQFF | TGTGCCAGCTCGGGACTTAACCCCTACAATGAGCAGTTCTTC
many | TRBJ2-7 | TRBV20-1 | - | CSARVAGNEQYF | TGCAGTGCTAGAGTCGCGGGAAACGAGCAGTACTTC
- | TRBJ2-7 | TRBV27 | TRBD1 | CPSSLKDRGYEQYF | TGTCCCAGCAGTTTAAAGGACAGGGGGTACGAGCAGTACTTC
few | TRBJ2-5 | TRBV14 | - | CASSQVEGGTSGTQYF | TGTGCCAGCAGCCAAGTCGAAGGGGGAACATCCGGGACCCAGTACTTC
many | TRBJ2-7 | TRBV29-1 | - | CSVRTAGNEQYF | TGCAGCGTTCGGACCGCGGGAAACGAGCAGTACTTC
many | TRBJ2-3 | TRBV20-1 | - | CSAASGSTDTQYF | TGCAGTGCTGCCAGCGGGAGCACAGATACGCAGTATTTT
many | TRBJ2-2 | TRBV11-2 | - | CASSVTRNTGELFF | TGTGCCAGCAGCGTTACTAGGAACACCGGGGAGCTGTTTTTT
many | TRBJ1-2 | TRBV20-1 | TRBD1 | CRALQGIRYGYTF | TGCAGGGCCCTACAGGGGATCCGCTATGGCTACACCTTC
- | TRBJ2-1 | TRBV3-1 | TRBD1 | CASSQGSTGDNEQFF | TGTGCCAGCAGCCAAGGATCGACAGGGGACAATGAGCAGTTCTTC
many | TRBJ1-5 | TRBV4-3 | TRBD1 | CASSQLTGVNQPQHF | TGCGCCAGCAGCCAATTGACAGGGGTCAATCAGCCCCAGCATTTT
many | TRBJ1-2 | TRBV7-2 | - | CASSRTVTNYGYTF | TGTGCCAGCAGCCGGACAGTGACTAACTATGGCTACACCTTC
many | TRBJ2-3 | TRBV4-3 | - | CASSQAWGRSLDTQYF | TGCGCCAGCAGCCAGGCTTGGGGACGGAGTTTAGATACGCAGTATTTT
many | TRBJ2-7 | TRBV7-2 | - | CASSLTGVGTYEQYF | TGTGCCAGCAGCTTAACCGGGGTGGGGACCTACGAGCAGTACTTC
few | TRBJ2-2 | TRBV20-1 | TRBD2 | CSAQSPLTTSGRGELFF | TGCAGTGCCCAGAGCCCCTTGACGACTAGCGGGAGAGGGGAGCTGTTTTTT
once | TRBJ1-5 | TRBV19 | - | CASSWGADQPQHF | TGTGCCAGTAGTTGGGGCGCCGATCAGCCCCAGCATTTT